The sequence of this TCR beta chain was determined in a study of neurological immune-mediated disorders. In TCRdb, the 5' RACE reads were re-called with MiXCR into one record per CDR3 protein. The sample contains about 66,000 distinct CDR3 sequences, 3.4% of which appear only once. This clonotype was counted many times. The source material was PBMCs. The sequence was obtained from a middle-aged man with multiple sclerosis.

The CDR3: CASSLEVTYEQYF. CDR3 bases: TGCGCCAGCAGCTTGGAGGTAACCTACGAGCAGTACTTC. The gene calls are TRBV5-1 and TRBJ2-7; D not certain. Germline loops: CDR1 SGHRS, CDR2 YFSETQ. V lost 0 bases and J 2 bases, leaving 6 bases between the germline ends. CDR3 size: 13 residues.